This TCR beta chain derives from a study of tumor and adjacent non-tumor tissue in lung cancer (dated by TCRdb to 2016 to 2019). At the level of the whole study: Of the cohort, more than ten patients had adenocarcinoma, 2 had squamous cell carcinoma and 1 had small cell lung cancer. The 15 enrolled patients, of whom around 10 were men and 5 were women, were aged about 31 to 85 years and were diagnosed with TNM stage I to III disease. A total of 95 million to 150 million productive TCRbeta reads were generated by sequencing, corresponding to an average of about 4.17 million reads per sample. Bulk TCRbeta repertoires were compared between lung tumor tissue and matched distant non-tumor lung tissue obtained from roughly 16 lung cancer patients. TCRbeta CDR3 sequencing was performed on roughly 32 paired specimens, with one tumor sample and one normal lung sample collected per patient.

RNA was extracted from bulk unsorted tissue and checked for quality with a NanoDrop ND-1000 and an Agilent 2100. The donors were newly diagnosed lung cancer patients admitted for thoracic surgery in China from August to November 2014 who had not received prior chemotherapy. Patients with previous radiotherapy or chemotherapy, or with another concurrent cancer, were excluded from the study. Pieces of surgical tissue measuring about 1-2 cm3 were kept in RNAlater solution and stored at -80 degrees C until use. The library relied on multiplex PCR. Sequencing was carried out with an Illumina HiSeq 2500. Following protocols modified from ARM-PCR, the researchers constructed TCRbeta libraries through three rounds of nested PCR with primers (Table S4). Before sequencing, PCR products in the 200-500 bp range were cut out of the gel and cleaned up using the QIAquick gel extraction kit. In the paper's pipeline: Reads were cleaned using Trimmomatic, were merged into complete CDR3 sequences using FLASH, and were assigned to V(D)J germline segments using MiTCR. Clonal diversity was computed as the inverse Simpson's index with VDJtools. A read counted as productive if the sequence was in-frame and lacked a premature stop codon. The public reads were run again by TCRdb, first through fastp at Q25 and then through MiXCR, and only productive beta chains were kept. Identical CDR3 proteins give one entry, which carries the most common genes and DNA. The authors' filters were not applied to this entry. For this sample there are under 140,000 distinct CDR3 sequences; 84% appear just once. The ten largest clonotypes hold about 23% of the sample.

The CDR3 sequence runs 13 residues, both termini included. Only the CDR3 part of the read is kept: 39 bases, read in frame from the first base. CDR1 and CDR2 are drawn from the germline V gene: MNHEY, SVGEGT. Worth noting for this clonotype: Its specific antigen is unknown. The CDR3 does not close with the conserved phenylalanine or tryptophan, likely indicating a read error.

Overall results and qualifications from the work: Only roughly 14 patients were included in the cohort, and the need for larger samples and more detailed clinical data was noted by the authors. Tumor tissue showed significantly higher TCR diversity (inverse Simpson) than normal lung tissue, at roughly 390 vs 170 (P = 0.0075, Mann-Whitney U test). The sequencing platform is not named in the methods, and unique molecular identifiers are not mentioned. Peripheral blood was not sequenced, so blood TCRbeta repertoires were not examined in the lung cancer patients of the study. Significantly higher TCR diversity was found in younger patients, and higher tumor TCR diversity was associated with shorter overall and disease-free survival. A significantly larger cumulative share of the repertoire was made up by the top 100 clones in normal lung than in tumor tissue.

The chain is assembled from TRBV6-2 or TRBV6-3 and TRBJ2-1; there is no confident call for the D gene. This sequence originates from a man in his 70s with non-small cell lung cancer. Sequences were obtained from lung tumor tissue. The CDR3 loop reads CTSNRDGYNEQFY. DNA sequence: TGTACCAGCAACAGAGACGGTTACAATGAGCAGTTCTAC.